This T cell receptor (beta chain) was obtained from a study of blood T cell repertoires in COVID-19 (TCRdb year 2020). With regard to the full study: Samples covering the acute and convalescent phases of COVID-19 were provided by collaborators in the United States, Italy and Spain. The material from the prospective study consisted of cDNA or gDNA derived from T cells, B-cell-depleted T cells, or PBMCs. The samples were drawn from two sources: the first 160 participants of the ongoing ImmuneRACE study, and about 1,300 subjects contributed by 6 global collaborators. The dataset comprised deeply sampled blood TCRbeta repertoires from subjects exposed to, actively infected with, or recovered from COVID-19. The repertoires were released in a freely available public database meant as a resource for research on the immune response to SARS-CoV-2. Where available, HLA class I and class II types were obtained from metadata supplied by the sample provider rather than from assay-based typing. Sample metadata almost always included a de-identified subject ID, COVID-19 status, age in years and sex. What the study reported, not specific to this receptor: The amount of clinical and demographic metadata varied by source and participant and was provided uncurated.

TCRbeta CDR3 regions were amplified from genomic DNA by means of the immunoSEQ Assay, a bias-controlled multiplex PCR. On the study's bioinformatics: Nucleated cell counts per sample were estimated from amplification of reference gene primers within the assay. To quantify the absolute abundance of each unique TCRbeta CDR3 rearrangement, sequence reads were collapsed and filtered. For each sample, productive Simpson clonality was calculated as the square root of Simpson's diversity index across productive rearrangements. Held by TCRdb, this immuneACCESS table contains in-frame sequences only and omits some clones. Under half of the omission traces to an unresolved V gene where checked; the cause of the rest is unknown. That table gives V, J and clone size, and the DNA gave D and trimming. The sample profile shows 350,000 or so clones; 85% to 90% of them were found once. Jointly, the top ten make up 6.5% to 8% of the sample.

This clone was seen only a few times. The antigen this receptor binds is unknown. No base quality information exists; no much larger clone differs at one position. Each collaborating institution followed its own protocols to collect whole blood in K2EDTA tubes. For TCRbeta analysis, collaborator samples were shipped as frozen whole blood, as isolated PBMCs, or as DNA extracted from either sample type. The TCR originated in a man between 18 and 35 years old with active or convalescent COVID-19. Material: peripheral blood.

The sequence in DNA is TGCAGTGCTAGTCTGGGCAGAGCCACTGAAGCTTTCTTT. This translates into CSASLGRATEAFF. This sequence uses TRBV20-1 and TRBJ1-1; the D gene identity is not certain. The CDR3 measures 13 amino acids from cysteine to phenylalanine. Just the 39-base CDR3 DNA is kept, in frame starting at base 1. Trimming removed 3 bases from V and 4 bases from J, leaving 12 bases between the germline ends. CDR1 and CDR2 were assigned from the germline V gene (reference sequence) as DFQATT and SNEGSKA.